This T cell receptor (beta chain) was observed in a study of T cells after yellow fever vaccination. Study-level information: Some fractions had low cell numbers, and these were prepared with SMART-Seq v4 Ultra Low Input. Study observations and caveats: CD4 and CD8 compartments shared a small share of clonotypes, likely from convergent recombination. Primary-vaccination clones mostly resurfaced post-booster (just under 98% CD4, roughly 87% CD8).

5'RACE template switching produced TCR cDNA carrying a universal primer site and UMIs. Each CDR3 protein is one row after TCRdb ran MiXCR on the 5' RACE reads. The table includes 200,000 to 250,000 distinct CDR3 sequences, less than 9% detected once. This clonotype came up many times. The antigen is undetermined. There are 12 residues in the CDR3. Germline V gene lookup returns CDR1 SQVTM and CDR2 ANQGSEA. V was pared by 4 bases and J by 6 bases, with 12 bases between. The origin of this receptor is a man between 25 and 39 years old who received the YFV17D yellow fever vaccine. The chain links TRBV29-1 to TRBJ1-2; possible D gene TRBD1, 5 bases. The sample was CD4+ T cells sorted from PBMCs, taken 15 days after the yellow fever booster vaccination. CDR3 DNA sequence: TGCAGCGTTGGGGAGTGGGGCGATGGCTACACCTTC. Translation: CSVGEWGDGYTF. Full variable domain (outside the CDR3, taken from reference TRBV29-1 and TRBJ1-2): SAVISQKPSRDICQRGTSLTIQCQVDSQVTMMFWYRQQPGQSLTLIATANQGSEATYESGFVIDKFPISRPNLTFSTLTVSNMSPEDSSIYLCSVGEWGDGYTFGSGTRLTVV.